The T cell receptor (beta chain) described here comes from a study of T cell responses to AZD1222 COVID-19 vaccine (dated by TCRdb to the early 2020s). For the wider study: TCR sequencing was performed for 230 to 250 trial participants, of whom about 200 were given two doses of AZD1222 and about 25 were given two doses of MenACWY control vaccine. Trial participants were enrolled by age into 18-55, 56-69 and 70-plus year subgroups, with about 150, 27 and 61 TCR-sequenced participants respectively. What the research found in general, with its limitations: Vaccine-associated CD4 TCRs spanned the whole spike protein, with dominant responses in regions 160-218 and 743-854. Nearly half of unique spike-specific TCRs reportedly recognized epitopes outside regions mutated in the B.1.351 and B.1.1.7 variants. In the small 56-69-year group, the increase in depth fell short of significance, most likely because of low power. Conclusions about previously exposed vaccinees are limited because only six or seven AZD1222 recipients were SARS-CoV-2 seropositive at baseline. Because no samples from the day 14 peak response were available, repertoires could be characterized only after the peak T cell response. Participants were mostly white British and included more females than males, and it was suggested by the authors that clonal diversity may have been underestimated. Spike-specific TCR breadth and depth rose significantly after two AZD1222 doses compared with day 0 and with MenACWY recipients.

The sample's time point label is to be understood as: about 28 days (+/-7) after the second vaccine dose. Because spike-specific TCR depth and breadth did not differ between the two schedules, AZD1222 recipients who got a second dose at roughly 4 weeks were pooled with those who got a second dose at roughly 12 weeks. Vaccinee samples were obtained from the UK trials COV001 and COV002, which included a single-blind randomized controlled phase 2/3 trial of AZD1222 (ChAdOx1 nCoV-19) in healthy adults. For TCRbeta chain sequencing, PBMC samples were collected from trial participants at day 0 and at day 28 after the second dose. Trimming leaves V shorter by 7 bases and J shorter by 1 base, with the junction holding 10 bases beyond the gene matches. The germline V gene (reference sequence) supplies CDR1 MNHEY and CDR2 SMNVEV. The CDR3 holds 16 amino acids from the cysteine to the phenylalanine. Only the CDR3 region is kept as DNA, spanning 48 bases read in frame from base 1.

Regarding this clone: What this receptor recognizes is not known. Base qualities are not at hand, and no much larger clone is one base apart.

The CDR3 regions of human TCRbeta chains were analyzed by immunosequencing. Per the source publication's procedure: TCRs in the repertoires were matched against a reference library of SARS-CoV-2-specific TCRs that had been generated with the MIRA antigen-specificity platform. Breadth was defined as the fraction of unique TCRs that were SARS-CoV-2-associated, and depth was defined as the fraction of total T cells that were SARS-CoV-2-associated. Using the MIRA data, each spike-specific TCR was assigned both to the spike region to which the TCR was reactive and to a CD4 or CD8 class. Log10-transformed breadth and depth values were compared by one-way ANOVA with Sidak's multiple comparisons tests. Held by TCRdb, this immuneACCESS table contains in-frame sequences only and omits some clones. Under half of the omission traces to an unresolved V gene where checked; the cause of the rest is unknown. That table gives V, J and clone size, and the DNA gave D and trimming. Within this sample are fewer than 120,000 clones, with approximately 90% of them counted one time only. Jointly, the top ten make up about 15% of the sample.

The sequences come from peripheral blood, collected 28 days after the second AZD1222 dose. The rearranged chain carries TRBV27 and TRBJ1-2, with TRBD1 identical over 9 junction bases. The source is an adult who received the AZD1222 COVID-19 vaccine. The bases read TGTGCCAGCACCCGAGACAGGGGGACACTTAACTATGGCTACACCTTC. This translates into CASTRDRGTLNYGYTF.